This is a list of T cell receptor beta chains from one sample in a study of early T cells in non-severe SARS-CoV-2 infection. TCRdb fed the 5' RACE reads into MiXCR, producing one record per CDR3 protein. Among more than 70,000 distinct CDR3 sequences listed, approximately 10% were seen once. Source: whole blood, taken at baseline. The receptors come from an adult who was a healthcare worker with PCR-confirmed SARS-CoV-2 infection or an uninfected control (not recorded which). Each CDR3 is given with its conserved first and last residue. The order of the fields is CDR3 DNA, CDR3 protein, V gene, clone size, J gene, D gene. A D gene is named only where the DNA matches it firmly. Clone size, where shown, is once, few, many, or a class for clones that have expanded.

CDR3 DNA: TGTGCCAGCAGCTTGGATTTGAAGGGCGAGCAGTACTTC; CDR3 protein: CASSLDLKGEQYF; V gene: TRBV5-4; clone size: many; J gene: TRBJ2-7; D gene: NA
CDR3 DNA: TGTGCCAGCAGCTTGGAGGGGCAGGGCACTGAAGCTTTCTTT; CDR3 protein: CASSLEGQGTEAFF; V gene: TRBV11-2; clone size: NA; J gene: TRBJ1-1; D gene: NA
CDR3 DNA: TGTGCCAGCAGCGCCCTGGGACGGCCGAACACCGGGGAGCTGTTTTTT; CDR3 protein: CASSALGRPNTGELFF; V gene: TRBV9; clone size: NA; J gene: TRBJ2-2; D gene: NA
CDR3 DNA: TGTGCCAGCAGTTTATCGGGGGATTCACCCCTCCACTTT; CDR3 protein: CASSLSGDSPLHF; V gene: TRBV12-3/TRBV12-4; clone size: many; J gene: TRBJ1-6; D gene: NA
CDR3 DNA: TGTGCCAGCAGTTACCTGAGACTCAAGAACACTGAAGCTTTCTTT; CDR3 protein: CASSYLRLKNTEAFF; V gene: TRBV6-2/TRBV6-3; clone size: few; J gene: TRBJ1-1; D gene: NA
CDR3 DNA: TGCGCCAGCAGCCTCACGGGACAGAGTTACAATGAGCAGTTCTTC; CDR3 protein: CASSLTGQSYNEQFF; V gene: TRBV5-1; clone size: many; J gene: TRBJ2-1; D gene: TRBD1
CDR3 DNA: TGTGCCACCAGCAGAGAACCGGGTAACTACGAGCAGTACTTC; CDR3 protein: CATSREPGNYEQYF; V gene: TRBV15; clone size: many; J gene: TRBJ2-7; D gene: NA
CDR3 DNA: TGTGCCAGCAGATGGAACAGGGAAAAAGGCACAGATACGCAGTATTTT; CDR3 protein: CASRWNREKGTDTQYF; V gene: TRBV5-7; clone size: many; J gene: TRBJ2-3; D gene: NA
CDR3 DNA: TGTGCCAGTAGTAGATTGCGGGGGGATCAAGAGACCCAGTACTTC; CDR3 protein: CASSRLRGDQETQYF; V gene: TRBV19; clone size: many; J gene: TRBJ2-5; D gene: TRBD2
CDR3 DNA: TGCGCCAGCAGCTCCGCCACGGCCCGAAATAGCCATGAGCAGTTCTTC; CDR3 protein: CASSSATARNSHEQFF; V gene: TRBV5-1; clone size: few; J gene: TRBJ2-1; D gene: NA
CDR3 DNA: TGCAGCGCCCAGGACAGGTGGAACACTGAAGCTTTCTTT; CDR3 protein: CSAQDRWNTEAFF; V gene: TRBV29-1; clone size: NA; J gene: TRBJ1-1; D gene: TRBD1
CDR3 DNA: TGTGCCAGCAGCCAAGACCCGAGGACTGAAGCTTTCTTT; CDR3 protein: CASSQDPRTEAFF; V gene: TRBV4-2; clone size: few; J gene: TRBJ1-1; D gene: NA
CDR3 DNA: TGTGCCACCGCCCGGGACACTCACACAGATACGCAGTATTTT; CDR3 protein: CATARDTHTDTQYF; V gene: TRBV7-8; clone size: few; J gene: TRBJ2-3; D gene: NA
CDR3 DNA: TGTGCCAGCAGTGACGGCTCTGGGGCCAACGTCCTGACTTTC; CDR3 protein: CASSDGSGANVLTF; V gene: TRBV6-4; clone size: many; J gene: TRBJ2-6; D gene: NA
CDR3 DNA: TGCAGCGTCTCCCTGGGGCTAGCGGACTACGAGCAGTACTTC; CDR3 protein: CSVSLGLADYEQYF; V gene: TRBV29-1; clone size: NA; J gene: TRBJ2-7; D gene: TRBD2
CDR3 DNA: TGTGCCAGCAGTTTGGGAGGGGGGGCGCGTTGGCAAGAGACCCAGTACTTC; CDR3 protein: CASSLGGGARWQETQYF; V gene: TRBV27; clone size: few; J gene: TRBJ2-5; D gene: NA
CDR3 DNA: TGTGCCAGCAGCCAACAAGTCCACTTACCCTACAATGAGCAGTTCTTC; CDR3 protein: CASSQQVHLPYNEQFF; V gene: TRBV3-1; clone size: NA; J gene: TRBJ2-1; D gene: NA
CDR3 DNA: TGCGCCAGCAGCTTCATCCCAGGGACGAACACTGAAGCTTTCTTT; CDR3 protein: CASSFIPGTNTEAFF; V gene: TRBV5-1; clone size: many; J gene: TRBJ1-1; D gene: NA
CDR3 DNA: TGTGCCAGCAGCCAAGTCACCCCACAGGTTAACTATGGCTACACCTTC; CDR3 protein: CASSQVTPQVNYGYTF; V gene: TRBV4-2; clone size: NA; J gene: TRBJ1-2; D gene: NA
CDR3 DNA: TGTGCCAGCAGCGGGGGAGGTTATCTCAATGAGCAGTTCTTC; CDR3 protein: CASSGGGYLNEQFF; V gene: TRBV9; clone size: NA; J gene: TRBJ2-1; D gene: NA
CDR3 DNA: TGCAGCGTTGAACCCCCAGGGACAGGAGTCCCGGGCACTGAAGCTTTCTTT; CDR3 protein: CSVEPPGTGVPGTEAFF; V gene: TRBV29-1; clone size: NA; J gene: TRBJ1-1; D gene: TRBD1
CDR3 DNA: TGTGCCAGCAGCCCCCAGGGGGCGGATCAGCCCCAGCATTTT; CDR3 protein: CASSPQGADQPQHF; V gene: TRBV14; clone size: many; J gene: TRBJ1-5; D gene: TRBD1
CDR3 DNA: TGTGCCAGTAGTGACACAGGGGTAAATAGCAATCAGCCCCAGCATTTT; CDR3 protein: CASSDTGVNSNQPQHF; V gene: TRBV19; clone size: many; J gene: TRBJ1-5; D gene: TRBD1
CDR3 DNA: TGTGCCAGCAGCGGGGGGGAGCAAGAGACCCAGTACTTC; CDR3 protein: CASSGGEQETQYF; V gene: TRBV6-2/TRBV6-3; clone size: many; J gene: TRBJ2-5; D gene: TRBD2
CDR3 DNA: TGTGCCAGCAGTGAACCGGGACAGGTTGACTATGGCTACACCTTC; CDR3 protein: CASSEPGQVDYGYTF; V gene: TRBV2; clone size: NA; J gene: TRBJ1-2; D gene: TRBD1
CDR3 DNA: TGCAGCGTTGAAGTCGGAGGGAAAGAGACCCAGTACTTC; CDR3 protein: CSVEVGGKETQYF; V gene: TRBV29-1; clone size: NA; J gene: TRBJ2-5; D gene: NA
CDR3 DNA: TGTGCCAGCAGACTACTCCGGGACAGGGTGATCGAGCAGTACTTC; CDR3 protein: CASRLLRDRVIEQYF; V gene: TRBV11-2; clone size: few; J gene: TRBJ2-7; D gene: TRBD1